This is a list of T cell receptor beta chains from one sample in a study of T cell changes during pregnancy in multiple sclerosis. The method was immunoSEQ multiplex PCR; TCRdb's version includes in-frame clones alone and lacks a portion of them. The sample contains about 50,000 clones, approximately 92% of which appear only once. The sequencing here drew on CD4+ T cells from peripheral blood mononuclear cells, taken in the third trimester of pregnancy. The receptors stem from a female donor with multiple sclerosis, enrolled in a pregnancy study. Both conserved end residues are part of each CDR3. Fields, in order: V gene, D gene, clone size, J gene, CDR3 DNA, CDR3 protein. A D gene is named only where the DNA matches it firmly. Not all rows give a size; the values are once, few, many and, for expanded clones, a class.

TRBV5-1	TRBD2	.	TRBJ2-1	TGCGCCAGCAGCCTGGAAGGGACTAGCCGTTACAATGAGCAGTTCTTC	CASSLEGTSRYNEQFF
TRBV7-2	TRBD1	.	TRBJ1-4	TGTGCCAGCAGCTCCTGGACAGGGGGCATGGGAAAACTGTTTTTT	CASSSWTGGMGKLFF
TRBV4-2	.	.	TRBJ2-7	TGTGCCAGCAGCCAAGATCCGGAGGGACGCTACGAGCAGTACTTC	CASSQDPEGRYEQYF
TRBV19	TRBD1	.	TRBJ2-3	TGTGCCAGTAGTTTCAGTAGGACAGGGGGCGTAGGATCCACAGATACGCAGTATTTT	CASSFSRTGGVGSTDTQYF
TRBV2	TRBD1	.	TRBJ2-2	TGTGCCAGCGCTCCGAGCCGACAGGGGGCAGGGACCGGGGAGCTGTTTTTT	CASAPSRQGAGTGELFF
TRBV7-2	.	.	TRBJ2-5	TGTGCCAGCAGCCCCGCCCGAGGGAGCCAAGAGACCCAGTACTTC	CASSPARGSQETQYF
TRBV6-5	.	.	TRBJ2-7	TGTGCCAGCCGAAAACAGGGTGGTCACGAGCAGTACTTC	CASRKQGGHEQYF
TRBV18	TRBD1	few	TRBJ1-6	TGTGCCAGCTCACCACGCGGGGACAGAAATTCACCCCTCCACTTT	CASSPRGDRNSPLHF
TRBV5-5	.	.	TRBJ1-4	TGTGCCAGCAGCTCCCGGCAGGGCCACGAAAAACTGTTTTTT	CASSSRQGHEKLFF
TRBV2	TRBD1	.	TRBJ1-1	TGTACCCCGGGACAGGGCACTGAAGCTTTCTTT	CTPGQGTEAFF
TRBV10-3	TRBD1	.	TRBJ2-2	TGTGCCATCCGGTCCGGGACAGCGAACACCGGGGAGCTGTTTTTT	CAIRSGTANTGELFF
TRBV20-1	.	.	TRBJ2-7	TGCAGTGCCCGAGAGCGCGAGCAGTACTTC	CSAREREQYF
TRBV6-5	TRBD1	.	TRBJ1-5	TGTGCCAGCAGTTACACCCGGACAGGGTTTGGTCAGCCCCAGCATTTT	CASSYTRTGFGQPQHF
TRBV19	.	.	TRBJ2-2	TGTGCCAGTAGTCCTCACACCCTTGAGGGCACCGGGGAGCTGTTTTTT	CASSPHTLEGTGELFF
TRBV4-3	TRBD1	once	TRBJ2-7	TGCGCCAGCAGCCTTGGGACAGGGGTGGCCGAGCAGTACTTC	CASSLGTGVAEQYF
TRBV7-2	.	.	TRBJ1-4	TGTGCCAGCAGCTTAGCGCGGGAGGAAAAACTGTTTTTT	CASSLAREEKLFF
TRBV12-5	.	.	TRBJ2-7	TGTGCTAGTGGTCCCGATCGGGGAGGCTACGAGCAGTACTTC	CASGPDRGGYEQYF
TRBV5-1	.	.	TRBJ1-4	TGCGCCAGCAGCACCCAGGGATCGGCTGAAAAACTGTTTTTT	CASSTQGSAEKLFF
TRBV9	.	.	TRBJ2-5	TGTGCCAGCAGCGTAGGGAGGGGCCAAGAGACCCAGTACTTC	CASSVGRGQETQYF
TRBV5-5	TRBD1	.	TRBJ2-2	TGTGCCAGCAGTCTGTTGGGACAGACCTACACCGGGGAGCTGTTTTTT	CASSLLGQTYTGELFF
TRBV6-5	.	.	TRBJ1-3	TGTGCCAGCAGTTACACCCGGTACTCTGGAAACACCATATATTTT	CASSYTRYSGNTIYF
TRBV11-1	.	.	TRBJ2-7	TGTGCCAGCAGCCAGGGTGTGGAGCAGTACTTC	CASSQGVEQYF
TRBV7-9	.	.	TRBJ1-5	TGTGCCAGCAGCCGAGGTTTGGGAGGCAATCAGCCCCAGCATTTT	CASSRGLGGNQPQHF
TRBV4-2	TRBD2	.	TRBJ2-3	TGTGCCAGCAGCCCCGGGGGGGCCAAAGCAGATACGCAGTATTTT	CASSPGGAKADTQYF
TRBV5-1	TRBD1	.	TRBJ1-1	TGCGCCAGCAGCTTGCCGGACAGGGAAATAAGGGAAGCTTTCTTT	CASSLPDREIREAFF
TRBV27	.	.	TRBJ2-5	TGTGCCAGCAGGCATGCAGCGGGTCAAGAGACCCAGTACTTC	CASRHAAGQETQYF
TRBV11-2	.	.	TRBJ1-5	TGTGCCAGCAGCCCCACAAACGGGGTCAGACAGCCCCAGCATTTT	CASSPTNGVRQPQHF
TRBV6-5	.	.	TRBJ2-5	TGTGCCAGCAGTTACTCGCCAGGGGGGGAGACCCAGTACTTC	CASSYSPGGETQYF
TRBV7-2	.	.	TRBJ2-2	TGTGCCAGCAGCTTAGTGGCAGAAAACACCGGGGAGCTGTTTTTT	CASSLVAENTGELFF
TRBV2	.	.	TRBJ1-3	TGTGCCAGCAGTGAAGGCCTTCCCAGCTCTGGAAACACCATATATTTT	CASSEGLPSSGNTIYF
TRBV7-2	.	.	TRBJ1-1	TGTGCCAGCAGCCTTCAGGTGAACACTGAAGCTTTCTTT	CASSLQVNTEAFF
TRBV7-8	.	once	TRBJ1-2	TGTGCCAGCAGCTTATTAAGCCGGGGGACCCAAACCTATGGCTACACCTTC	CASSLLSRGTQTYGYTF
TRBV30	.	once	TRBJ1-3	TGTGCCTGGAGTGACAGCGGAAACACCATATATTTT	CAWSDSGNTIYF
TRBV7-8	TRBD1	.	TRBJ1-3	TGTGCCAGCAGCCCCCCCATCCCGGGACAGGGACAGAACACCATATATTTT	CASSPPIPGQGQNTIYF
TRBV18	.	.	TRBJ2-5	TGTGCCAGCTCACCAGCTACAGGACGGGCAGGAGAGACCCAGTACTTC	CASSPATGRAGETQYF
TRBV5-4	.	.	TRBJ2-7	TGTGCCAGCAGCTTGGTCGGGACTGGGGGCTACGAGCAGTACTTC	CASSLVGTGGYEQYF
TRBV6-4	TRBD2	.	TRBJ2-1	TGTGCCAGCAGGGTTACTAGCGGGGGGCACGCGGGTGAGCAGTTCTTC	CASRVTSGGHAGEQFF
TRBV19	TRBD2	.	TRBJ2-1	TGTGCCAGTAAAAGGACTAGCGGGGGGGCCTATGAGCAGTTCTTC	CASKRTSGGAYEQFF
TRBV6-1	.	.	TRBJ2-1	TGTGCCAGCAAATTAGGGGGGGCCCAACTCAATGAGCAGTTCTTC	CASKLGGAQLNEQFF
TRBV19	TRBD1	.	TRBJ1-1	TGTGCCAGTAGACTTCAGACAGGGCGGATGAACACTGAAGCTTTCTTT	CASRLQTGRMNTEAFF
TRBV10-3	TRBD1	few	TRBJ1-1	TGTGCCATCACCGGGACAGACGCTGAAGCTTTCTTT	CAITGTDAEAFF
TRBV9	TRBD1	.	TRBJ1-5	TGTGCCAGCACCCAGGGGGCAGGCAATCAGCCCCAGCATTTT	CASTQGAGNQPQHF
TRBV5-6	.	.	TRBJ2-3	TGTGCCAGCAGTTTTAGAGGGCCCTCAGATACGCAGTATTTT	CASSFRGPSDTQYF
TRBV7-6	.	.	TRBJ2-3	TGTGCCAGCAGCTTAGAGTTTAGGGGTGCAGATACGCAGTATTTT	CASSLEFRGADTQYF
TRBV6-5	.	.	TRBJ1-1	TGTGCCAGCAGTCGGACAGCGAACACTGAAGCTTTCTTT	CASSRTANTEAFF
TRBV20-1	.	.	TRBJ1-4	TGCAGTGCTGTGGGGAGGGGACTGTTTTTT	CSAVGRGLFF
TRBV9	TRBD1	.	TRBJ1-3	TGTGCCAGCAGCGTACAGGGGGCGACGGGAAACACCATATATTTT	CASSVQGATGNTIYF
TRBV5-6	.	.	TRBJ2-5	TGTGCCAGCAGCTTGCGGCAGGGGACCTACCAAGAGACCCAGTACTTC	CASSLRQGTYQETQYF
TRBV14	.	.	TRBJ2-2	TGTGCCAGCAGCTTCCAGGGCACCGGGGAGCTGTTTTTT	CASSFQGTGELFF
TRBV7-3	.	few	TRBJ2-5	TGTGCCAGCAGCCGGGACATTAAAGAGACCCAGTACTTC	CASSRDIKETQYF
TRBV2	.	.	TRBJ2-2	TGTGCCAGCAGCCTTCAGGGAGGGAACACCGGGGAGCTGTTTTTT	CASSLQGGNTGELFF
TRBV7-2	TRBD1	.	TRBJ1-2	TGTGCCAGCAGCCCTGGGGACAGGGACTATGGCTACACCTTC	CASSPGDRDYGYTF
TRBV18	.	.	TRBJ1-2	TGTGCCAGCTCACCATTGTACAGGGATGACTATGGCTACACCTTC	CASSPLYRDDYGYTF
TRBV29-1	TRBD2	once	TRBJ2-7	TGCAGCGTTGTCCCATTCGTCAGCAGCGGGGAGTGGCCCACCTACGAGCAGTACTTC	CSVVPFVSSGEWPTYEQYF
TRBV10-3	.	once	TRBJ2-2	TGTGCCATCAGGGCCACAGGGAGCGTCGCCGGGGAGCTGTTTTTT	CAIRATGSVAGELFF